This T cell receptor (beta chain) was identified in a study of blood T cell repertoires in COVID-19. Overall study: Samples representing acute and convalescent COVID-19 were sourced from the United States, Italy and Spain. T cells, B-cell-depleted T cells, or PBMCs supplied cDNA or gDNA.

As handled by the study authors: From reference gene primer amplification, estimates of nucleated cell counts were derived. Using immunoSEQ multiplex PCR, the repertoire was profiled, and TCRdb retains in-frame clones only, with some absent. V, J and clone size were drawn from that table, and D and trimming were deduced from the DNA. The sample has about 27,000 clones; around nine tenths are singletons. In this sample, this clone turned up a few times. There are 13 residues in the CDR3. V lost 8 bases, J lost 2 bases, and 5 bases stayed unmatched. Germline CDR1 reads SEHNR; CDR2 reads FQNEAQ (reference sequence).

This rearrangement joins TRBV7-9 to TRBJ2-5; 7 nucleotides agree with TRBD2. Sequencing was performed on peripheral blood. The TCR sequence derives from a man aged 70 or older with active COVID-19. The CDR3 is CASSWGGQETQYF. The CDR3 nucleotides are TGTGCCAGCTCATGGGGGGGACAAGAGACCCAGTACTTC.